This TCR beta chain was recorded in a study of blood T cell repertoires in COVID-19 (dated by TCRdb to 2018 to 2020). About the full investigation: The collaborator samples originated in the United States, Italy and Spain and spanned the acute and convalescent phases of COVID-19. Where HLA class I and class II types were available, the types were taken from metadata supplied by the sample provider, not from assay-based typing. A de-identified subject ID, COVID-19 status, age in years and sex were almost always included in the sample metadata. Samples came from the ongoing ImmuneRACE study (first 160 participants) plus 1,254 subjects from 6 global collaborators. Deeply sampled blood TCRbeta repertoires from subjects exposed to, actively infected with, or recovered from COVID-19 were included in the dataset. The material from the prospective study consisted of cDNA or gDNA derived from T cells, B-cell-depleted T cells, or PBMCs. A freely available public database, intended as a resource for researchers studying the immune response to SARS-CoV-2, is where the repertoires were released.

Study-wide findings and limitations: The amount of clinical and demographic metadata varied by source and participant and was provided uncurated.

The immunoSEQ Assay, a bias-controlled multiplex PCR, was used to amplify TCRbeta CDR3 regions from genomic DNA. The paper's processing steps were these. Within the assay, amplification of reference gene primers was used to estimate how many nucleated cells each sample contained. To quantify the absolute abundance of each unique TCRbeta CDR3 rearrangement, sequence reads were collapsed and filtered. Productive Simpson clonality was computed per sample as the square root of Simpson's diversity index over productive rearrangements. Imported from immuneACCESS, the table was reduced by TCRdb to in-frame sequences with V and J called. These copies leave out some clones; in studies compared against another copy, an unresolved V gene accounts for under half, and the cause of the remainder is not known. V, J and clone size were drawn from that table, and D and trimming were deduced from the DNA. The sample table lists approximately 150,000 clones, about 86% of them with a count of one. Approximately 19% of the sample lies in the top ten.

In the case of this clone: It lacks a known antigen. No much larger clone exists at a distance of one base, and base qualities are not known.

CDR1 and CDR2 were assigned from the germline V gene as MGHRA and YSYEKL. The trim is 2 bases for V and 2 bases for J, with a gap of 11 bases between the germline ends. The CDR3 numbers 15 residues from cysteine through phenylalanine. Of all the DNA, just the CDR3 is kept, 45 bases in frame from base 1. Collaborating institutions collected whole blood in K2EDTA tubes following their own protocols. For TCRbeta analysis, collaborator samples were shipped as frozen whole blood, as isolated PBMCs, or as DNA extracted from either sample type. The receptor chain draws on TRBV4-1 and TRBJ2-3, with no reliable assignment of the D segment. Sequenced material: peripheral blood. This receptor was identified in a woman over 75 with acute or convalescent COVID-19. This receptor carries the CDR3 CASSQQAYYTDTQYF. The sequence in DNA is TGCGCCAGCAGCCAACAGGCCTATTACACAGATACGCAGTATTTT.